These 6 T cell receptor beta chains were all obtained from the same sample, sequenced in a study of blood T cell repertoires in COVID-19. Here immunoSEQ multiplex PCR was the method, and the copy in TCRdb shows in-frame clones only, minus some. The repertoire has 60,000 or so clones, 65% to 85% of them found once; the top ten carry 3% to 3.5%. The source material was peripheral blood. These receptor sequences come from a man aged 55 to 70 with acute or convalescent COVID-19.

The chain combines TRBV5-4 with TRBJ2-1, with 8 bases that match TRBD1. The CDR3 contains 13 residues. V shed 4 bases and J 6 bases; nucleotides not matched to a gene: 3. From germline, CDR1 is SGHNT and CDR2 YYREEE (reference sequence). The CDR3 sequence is CASSIQGANEQFF. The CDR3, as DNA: TGTGCCAGCAGCATTCAGGGGGCCAATGAGCAGTTCTTC.

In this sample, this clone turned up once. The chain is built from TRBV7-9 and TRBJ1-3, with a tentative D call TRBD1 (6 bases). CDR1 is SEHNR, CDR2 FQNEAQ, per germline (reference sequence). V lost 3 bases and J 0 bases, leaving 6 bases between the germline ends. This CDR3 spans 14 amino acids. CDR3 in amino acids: CASSLDSSGNTIYF. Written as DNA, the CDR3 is TGTGCCAGCAGCTTGGACAGCTCTGGAAACACCATATATTTT.

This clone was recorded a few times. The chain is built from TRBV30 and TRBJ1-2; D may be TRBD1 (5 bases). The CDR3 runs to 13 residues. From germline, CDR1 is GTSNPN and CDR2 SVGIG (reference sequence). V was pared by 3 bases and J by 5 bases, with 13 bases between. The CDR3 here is CAWSLRGTYGYTF. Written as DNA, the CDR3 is TGTGCCTGGAGCTTGCGGGGGACTTATGGCTACACCTTC. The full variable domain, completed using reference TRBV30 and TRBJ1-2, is SQTIHQWPATLVQPVGSPLSLECTVEGTSNPNLYWYRQAAGRGLQLLFYSVGIGQISSEVPQNLSASRPQDRQFILSSKKLLLSDSGFYLCAWSLRGTYGYTFGSGTRLTVV.

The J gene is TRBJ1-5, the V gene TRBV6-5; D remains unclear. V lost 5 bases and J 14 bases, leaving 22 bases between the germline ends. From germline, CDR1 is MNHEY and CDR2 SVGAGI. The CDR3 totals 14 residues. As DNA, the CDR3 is TGTGCCAGCAGTACCGACATGAAAGGAAGGTTGGAGCATTTT. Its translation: CASSTDMKGRLEHF.

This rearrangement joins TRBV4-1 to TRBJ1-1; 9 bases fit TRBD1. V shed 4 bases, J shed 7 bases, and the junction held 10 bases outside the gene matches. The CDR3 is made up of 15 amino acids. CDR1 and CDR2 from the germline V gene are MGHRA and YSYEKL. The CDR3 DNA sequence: TGCGCCAGCAGCCGGTCGACAGGGGGGAAGGGTGAAGCTTTCTTT. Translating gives CASSRSTGGKGEAFF.

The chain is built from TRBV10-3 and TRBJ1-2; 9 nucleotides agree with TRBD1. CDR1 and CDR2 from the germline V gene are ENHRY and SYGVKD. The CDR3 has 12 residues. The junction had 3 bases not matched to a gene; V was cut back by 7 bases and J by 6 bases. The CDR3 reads CAITRTGDGYTF. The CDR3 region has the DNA TGTGCCATCACTCGGACAGGGGATGGCTACACCTTC.